The 3 T cell receptor beta chains below were found in one sample sequenced in a study of T cells in Graves' hyperthyroidism and ophthalmopathy. RNA transcripts served as the template for amplifying TCR beta CDR3 regions. HTBI primers were employed in a first-round RT-PCR of the TCR CDR3. One entry per CDR3 protein, called by TCRdb with MiXCR from the multiplex PCR reads. The sample consists of more than 550,000 distinct CDR3 sequences, under 20% of them appearing once. Sequencing used blood. Every receptor here comes from a woman between 50 and 59 years old with Graves' hyperthyroidism that later progressed to Graves' ophthalmopathy.

This chain uses TRBV20-1 with TRBJ1-4, with D hard to call. Germline V CDR1 and CDR2: DFQATT, SNEGSKA (reference sequence). CDR3 length: 13 residues. Trimming removed 0 bases at V and 11 bases at J, with 13 bases between. In DNA form, the CDR3 reads TGCAGTGCTAGAGATCTGGAGTCCGACAAACTGTTTTTT. Protein sequence: CSARDLESDKLFF.

This clonotype was found many times. The genes are TRBV7-3 and TRBJ2-7, with a tentative D call TRBD2 (6 bases). CDR1 and CDR2 (germline): SGHTA, FQGTGA. V lost 2 bases and J 2 bases, leaving 13 bases between the germline ends. The CDR3 runs to 15 residues. CDR3 residues: CASSLDGGVAYEQYF. CDR3 in DNA: TGTGCCAGCAGCTTAGACGGCGGGGTCGCCTACGAGCAGTACTTC.

This clonotype was seen many times. The chain couples TRBV12-3 or TRBV12-4 to TRBJ2-3, with 11 positions matching TRBD1. V gave up 3 bases and J gave up 4 bases; unmatched junction bases: 3. The CDR3 is made up of 15 amino acids. CDR3 in amino acids: CASSLLDRGPDTQYF. Here the CDR3 DNA reads TGTGCCAGCAGTTTGTTGGACAGGGGGCCAGATACGCAGTATTTT.